This T cell receptor beta chain was retrieved from a study of cytomegalovirus exposure and HLA in healthy donors. General study results and limits: Presence/absence results assume similar sequencing depth per donor, which may not hold. Researchers reported that three CMV-associated chains were confirmed in vitro as CMV antigen-specific. Later analysis identified 17,000 or so TCR beta sequences associated with HLA alleles, using a false discovery rate threshold of 0.05. When analyzed later, a missense DCLRE1C variant was found to be linked to TCR beta V- and J-gene trimming.

This CDR3 is 12 amino acids long. V gave up 6 bases and J gave up 4 bases, with 9 bases separating them. Germline values: CDR1 MNHEY, CDR2 SVGAGI. In the case of this clone: Its antigen remains unknown.

Researchers ran the PCR with 60 Vbeta and 13 Jbeta primers. The table came from immunoSEQ multiplex PCR; TCRdb's copy has only in-frame clones and leaves some out. The sample shows over 120,000 clones, approximately 63% of them seen only once. The rearrangement joins TRBV6-5 to TRBJ1-1; D gene unclear. The sequence was collected from an older woman in good health and CMV-seropositive. Sequenced input: PBMCs. CDR3 coding DNA: TGTGCCAGCAGGGAGGGAGGCACTGAAGCTTTCTTT. It yields the protein CASREGGTEAFF.